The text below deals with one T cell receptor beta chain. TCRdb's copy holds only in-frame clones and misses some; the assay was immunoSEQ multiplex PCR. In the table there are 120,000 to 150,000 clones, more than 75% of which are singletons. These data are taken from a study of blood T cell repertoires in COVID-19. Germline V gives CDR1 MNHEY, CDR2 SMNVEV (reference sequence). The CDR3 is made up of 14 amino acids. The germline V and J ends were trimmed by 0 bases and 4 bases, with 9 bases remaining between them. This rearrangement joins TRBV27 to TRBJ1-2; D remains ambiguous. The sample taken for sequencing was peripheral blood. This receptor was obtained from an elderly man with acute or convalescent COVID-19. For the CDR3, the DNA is TGTGCCAGCAGTTTATCGCCGCGTGTCTATGGCTACACCTTC. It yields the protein CASSLSPRVYGYTF.